The rows below give T cell receptor beta chains drawn from one sample of a study of CXCR3-negative and CXCR3-positive naive CD8 T cells. Reanalyzing the 5' RACE reads, TCRdb keeps one entry per CDR3 protein, without DNA. The table for this sample gives approximately 83,000 distinct CDR3 sequences. The sequenced material came from naive CXCR3- CD8+ T cells from blood. The receptors were gathered from a human donor in good health. Some clones in this sample may be carry-over from other donors' samples. Both conserved end residues are part of each CDR3.

v_call: TRBV20-1; j_call: TRBJ2-7; cdr3_aa: CSARLPGLAGYEQYF
v_call: TRBV5-6; j_call: TRBJ2-1; cdr3_aa: CASSFLVGDEQFF
v_call: TRBV27; j_call: TRBJ1-1; cdr3_aa: CASSLIHEGREAFF
v_call: TRBV27; j_call: TRBJ2-3; cdr3_aa: CASSLSRGADTQYF
v_call: TRBV7-9; j_call: TRBJ1-1; cdr3_aa: CASSALRDSSLNTVFQYEAFF
v_call: TRBV29-1; j_call: TRBJ2-1; cdr3_aa: CSVEAQLENEQFF
v_call: TRBV29-1; j_call: TRBJ1-2; cdr3_aa: CSVEDHHGGYTF
v_call: TRBV6-5; j_call: TRBJ2-3; cdr3_aa: CASSHYSGVETSDTQYF
v_call: TRBV5-4; j_call: TRBJ2-1; cdr3_aa: CASQTSGSINEQFF
v_call: TRBV9; j_call: TRBJ2-1; cdr3_aa: CASSGAGGRYNEQFF
v_call: TRBV20-1; j_call: TRBJ2-1; cdr3_aa: CSARPTGASYKFF
v_call: TRBV30; j_call: TRBJ2-1; cdr3_aa: CAWSSAAGISSYNEQFF
v_call: TRBV13; j_call: TRBJ2-7; cdr3_aa: CASSSRDLPIYEQYF
v_call: TRBV28; j_call: TRBJ2-1; cdr3_aa: CASSFRGTYNNEQFF